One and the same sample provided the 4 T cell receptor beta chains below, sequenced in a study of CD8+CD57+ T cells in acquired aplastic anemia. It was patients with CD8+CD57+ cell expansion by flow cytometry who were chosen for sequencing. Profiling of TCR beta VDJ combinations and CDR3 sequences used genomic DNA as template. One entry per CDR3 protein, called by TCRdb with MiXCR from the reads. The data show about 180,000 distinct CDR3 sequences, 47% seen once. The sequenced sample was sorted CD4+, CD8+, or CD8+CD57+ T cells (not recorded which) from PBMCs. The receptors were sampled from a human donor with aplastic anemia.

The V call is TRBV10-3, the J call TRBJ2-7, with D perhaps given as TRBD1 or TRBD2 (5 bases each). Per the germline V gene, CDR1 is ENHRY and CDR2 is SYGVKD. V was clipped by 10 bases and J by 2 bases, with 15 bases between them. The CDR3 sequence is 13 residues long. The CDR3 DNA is TGTGCCAGCTCCGGGACGGCCGCCTACGAGCAGTACTTC. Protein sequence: CASSGTAAYEQYF.

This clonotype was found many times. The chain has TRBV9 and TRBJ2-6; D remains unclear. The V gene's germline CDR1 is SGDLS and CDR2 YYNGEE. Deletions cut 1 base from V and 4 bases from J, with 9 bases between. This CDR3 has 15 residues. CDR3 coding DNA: TGTGCCAGCAGCGTATTGGGAACCGGGGCCAACGTCCTGACTTTC. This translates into CASSVLGTGANVLTF.

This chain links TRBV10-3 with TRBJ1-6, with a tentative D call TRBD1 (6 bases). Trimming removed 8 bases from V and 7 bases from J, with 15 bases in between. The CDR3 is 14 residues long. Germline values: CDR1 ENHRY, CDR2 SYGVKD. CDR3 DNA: TGTGCCATCCAGGGGCAGGGCAACAATTCACCCCTCCACTTT. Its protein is CAIQGQGNNSPLHF.

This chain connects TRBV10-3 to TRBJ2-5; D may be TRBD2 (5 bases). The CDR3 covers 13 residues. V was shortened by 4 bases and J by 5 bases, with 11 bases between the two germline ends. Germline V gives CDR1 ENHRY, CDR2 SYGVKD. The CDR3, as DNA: TGTGCCATCAGTGCTAGCCGAGCGGAGACCCAGTACTTC. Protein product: CAISASRAETQYF.